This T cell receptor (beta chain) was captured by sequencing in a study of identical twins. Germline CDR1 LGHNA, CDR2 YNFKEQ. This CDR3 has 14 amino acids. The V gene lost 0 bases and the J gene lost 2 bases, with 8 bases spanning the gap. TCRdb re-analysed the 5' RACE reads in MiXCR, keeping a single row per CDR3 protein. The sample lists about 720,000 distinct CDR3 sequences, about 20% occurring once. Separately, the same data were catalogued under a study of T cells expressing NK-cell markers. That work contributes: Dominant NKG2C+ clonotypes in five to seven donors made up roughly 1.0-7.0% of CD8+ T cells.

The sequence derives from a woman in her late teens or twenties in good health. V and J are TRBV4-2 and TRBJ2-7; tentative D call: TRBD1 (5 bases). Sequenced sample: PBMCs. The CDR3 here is CASSQDPTAYEQYF. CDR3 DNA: TGTGCCAGCAGCCAAGACCCGACAGCCTACGAGCAGTACTTC.